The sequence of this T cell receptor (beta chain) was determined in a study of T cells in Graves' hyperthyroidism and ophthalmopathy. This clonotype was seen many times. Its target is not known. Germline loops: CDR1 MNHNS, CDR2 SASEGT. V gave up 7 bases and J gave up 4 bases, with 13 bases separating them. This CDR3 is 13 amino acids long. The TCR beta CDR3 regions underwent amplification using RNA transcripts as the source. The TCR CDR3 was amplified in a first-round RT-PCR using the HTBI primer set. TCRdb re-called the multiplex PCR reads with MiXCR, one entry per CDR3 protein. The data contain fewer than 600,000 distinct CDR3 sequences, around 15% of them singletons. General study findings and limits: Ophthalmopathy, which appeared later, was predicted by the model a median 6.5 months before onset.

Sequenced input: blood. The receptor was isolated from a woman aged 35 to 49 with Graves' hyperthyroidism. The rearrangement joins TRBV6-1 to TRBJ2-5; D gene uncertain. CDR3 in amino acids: CASTPVSRETQYF. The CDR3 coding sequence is TGTGCCAGCACCCCCGTCTCCCGAGAGACCCAGTACTTC.